This TCR gamma chain was observed in a study of gamma-delta T cells after stem cell transplantation. This clone was found once. Just one base apart from a much larger clone, this may be a read error. Other DNA sequences in the sample encode the same CDR3. TCRdb fed the RT-PCR reads to CATT. The sample comprises about 700 gamma-chain clones, roughly 36% of which are singletons, and 27% rests with the top ten. CDR3 length: 14 amino acids. Germline CDR1 EGSTGY, CDR2 YDSYTSSV. This chain joins TRGV4 and TRGJ1 or TRGJ2. TCRdb offers no J gene call, so here the DNA was matched to germline to obtain one. Sequencing was carried out using gamma-delta T cells. This receptor was identified in a human donor. It is not recorded whose cells these are; they may come from a transplant donor. CDR3 residues: CATWDGVNYYKKLF. The CDR3 DNA is TGCGCCACCTGGGATGGTGTTAATTATTATAAGAAACTCTTT.